This TCR beta chain was observed in a study of T cells after yellow fever vaccination. Generation of TCR cDNA used 5'RACE template switching (which added a universal primer site and UMIs). TCRdb reanalysed the 5' RACE reads using MiXCR and keeps one entry per CDR3 protein. The sample includes a few hundred thousand distinct CDR3 sequences, 5.2% of them seen just once. Points from the study as a whole: At under 97% for CD4 and over 80% for CD8, most primary-vaccination clones showed up again after the booster. Peaking on day 5 versus 15, the secondary response was faster but weaker. Only a small proportion of the clonotypes turned up in both the CD4 and the CD8 compartments, likely arising from convergent recombination.

A word on this clonotype: Its antigen remains unknown.

Trimming removed 4 bases from V and 1 base from J; junction bases left unmatched: 5. CDR3 length: 16 amino acids. Germline V CDR1 and CDR2: SGHAT, FQDESV (reference sequence). Here the sequenced sample was CD4+ T cells sorted from PBMCs, taken on the day of the yellow fever booster vaccination. This receptor was identified in a man younger than 35 who received the YFV17D yellow fever vaccine. The chain couples TRBV11-1 to TRBJ2-3; 10 bases are shared with TRBD1. The CDR3 nucleotides read TGTGCCAGCAGCTCGGTCGGGACAGGGGGCACAGATACGCAGTATTTT. Its protein is CASSSVGTGGTDTQYF.